The rows below give T cell receptor beta chains drawn from one sample of a study of blood T cells in healthy people across ages. TCRdb reanalysed the 5' RACE reads using MiXCR and keeps one entry per CDR3 protein. The sample shows approximately 810,000 distinct CDR3 sequences, more than 25% of them seen only once. Sample: blood. The receptors shown here come from a woman over 75 in good health. Both conserved end residues are part of each CDR3. D genes are given only for firm matches. Part of the rows lack a size; the others show once, few, many or a class for expanded clones.

NA	TRBJ2-7	TRBV30	NA	12	TGTGCCTGGAGTGTAAAGTACTACGAGCAGTACTTC	CAWSVKYYEQYF
NA	TRBJ1-6	TRBV3-1	NA	15	TGTGCCAGCAGCCAAGGATTTGCAGGGTATTCACCCCTCCACTTT	CASSQGFAGYSPLHF
many	TRBJ2-5	TRBV7-2	TRBD1	15	TGTGCCAGCAGCCCGACCGGGACAGGGTCTGAGACCCAGTACTTC	CASSPTGTGSETQYF
few	TRBJ1-5	TRBV27	TRBD1	14	TGTGCCAGCAAAACGACAGGGTACAATCAGCCCCAGCATTTT	CASKTTGYNQPQHF
many	TRBJ1-6	TRBV6-6	TRBD1	18	TGTGCCAGCACCTTACTCCCCCTCGGGACAGGGTCGGATTCACCCCTCCACTTT	CASTLLPLGTGSDSPLHF
NA	TRBJ2-7	TRBV20-1	NA	15	TGCAGTGCCTCCGGGCCCGAATTATTCGAATTCGAGCAGTACTTC	CSASGPELFEFEQYF
many	TRBJ2-7	TRBV7-2	NA	15	TGTGCCAGCAGCTTAAGGACGCGAAATAATTACGAGCAGTACTTC	CASSLRTRNNYEQYF
NA	TRBJ2-1	TRBV7-2	TRBD2	18	TGTGCCAGCAGCTTAGCCAGTAGCGGGGGCCTCTCCTACAATGAGCAGTTCTTC	CASSLASSGGLSYNEQFF
NA	TRBJ1-4	TRBV20-1	TRBD1	11	TGCAGTGCTCCAGGGGGCGGAAAACTGTTTTTT	CSAPGGGKLFF
NA	TRBJ1-4	TRBV20-1	NA	14	TGCAGTGCTAACCAGGGGACAACTAATGAAAAACTGTTTTTT	CSANQGTTNEKLFF
many	TRBJ2-5	TRBV7-2	TRBD2	17	TGTGCCAGCAGCTTAGTTGCCAGCGGGGGTCAGCAAGAGACCCAGTACTTC	CASSLVASGGQQETQYF
NA	TRBJ2-3	TRBV6-2/TRBV6-3	TRBD2	16	TGTGCCAGCAGGTTTGGACGGAGGGCGGGGGTCTCTACGCAGTATTTT	CASRFGRRAGVSTQYF
many	TRBJ2-1	TRBV6-5	NA	11	TGTGCCAGCAGAGCCTACAATGAGCAGTTCTTC	CASRAYNEQFF
many	TRBJ2-7	TRBV7-8	NA	14	TGTGCCAGCAGCCTAGAGAACAGTCACTACGAGCAGTACTTC	CASSLENSHYEQYF
few	TRBJ1-2	TRBV5-1	NA	13	TGCGCCAGCAGCTTGTCCGGGGGCTCTGGCTACACCTTC	CASSLSGGSGYTF
NA	TRBJ1-1	TRBV4-3	NA	14	TGCGCCAGCAGTTGGACAGATATGAACACTGAAGCTTTCTTT	CASSWTDMNTEAFF